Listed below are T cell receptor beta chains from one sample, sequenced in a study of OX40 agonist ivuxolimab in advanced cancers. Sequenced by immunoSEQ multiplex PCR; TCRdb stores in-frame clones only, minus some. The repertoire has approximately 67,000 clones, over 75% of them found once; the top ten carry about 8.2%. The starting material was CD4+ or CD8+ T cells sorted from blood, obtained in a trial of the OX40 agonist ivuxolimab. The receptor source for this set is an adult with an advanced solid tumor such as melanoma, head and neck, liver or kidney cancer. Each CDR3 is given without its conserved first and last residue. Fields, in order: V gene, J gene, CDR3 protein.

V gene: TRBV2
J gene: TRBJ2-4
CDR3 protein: ASSESGLALRENIQY

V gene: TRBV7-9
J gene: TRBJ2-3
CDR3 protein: ASSGGEGDTQY

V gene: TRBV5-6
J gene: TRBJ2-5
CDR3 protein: ASSRGTGGQETQY

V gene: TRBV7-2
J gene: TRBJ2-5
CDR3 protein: ASRGVNQETQY

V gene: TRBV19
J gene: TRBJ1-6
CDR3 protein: ASRRGYNSPLH

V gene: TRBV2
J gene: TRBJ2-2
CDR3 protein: ASSRRAPGADGELF

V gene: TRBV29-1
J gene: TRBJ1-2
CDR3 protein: SVTRTGQGYT

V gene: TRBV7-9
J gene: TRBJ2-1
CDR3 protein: ASSPVTSGRDNEQF

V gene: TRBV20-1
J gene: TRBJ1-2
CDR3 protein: SARTGDGYT

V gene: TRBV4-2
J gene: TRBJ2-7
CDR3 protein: ASSLAGTTVYEQY

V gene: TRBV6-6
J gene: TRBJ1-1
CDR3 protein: ASSKDKNTEAF

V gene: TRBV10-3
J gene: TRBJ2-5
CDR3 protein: AISGGSQETQY

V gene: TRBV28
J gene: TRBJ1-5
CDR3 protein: ASSLGQGGNQPQH

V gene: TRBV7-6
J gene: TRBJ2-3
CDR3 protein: ASSTGTSGREGTDTQY

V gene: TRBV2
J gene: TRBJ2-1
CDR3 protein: ASSGGGRTKSSYNEQF

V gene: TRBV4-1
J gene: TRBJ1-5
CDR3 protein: ASSQERDGPQH

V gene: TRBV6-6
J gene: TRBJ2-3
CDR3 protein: ASKPTPDRSTDTQY

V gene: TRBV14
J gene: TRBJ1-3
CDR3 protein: ASSQETLSGNTIY

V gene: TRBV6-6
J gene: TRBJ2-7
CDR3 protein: ASSYSGLATYEQY

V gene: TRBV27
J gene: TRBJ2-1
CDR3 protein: ASSRTEGSYNEQF

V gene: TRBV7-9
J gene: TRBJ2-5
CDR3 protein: ASSSRGTGQETQY

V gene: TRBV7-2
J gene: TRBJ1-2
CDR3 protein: ASSLGGVTNYGYT

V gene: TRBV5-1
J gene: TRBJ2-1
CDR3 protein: ASSLAPSGSGSNEQF

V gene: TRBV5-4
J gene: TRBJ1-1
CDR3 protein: ASSHRGQVTEAF

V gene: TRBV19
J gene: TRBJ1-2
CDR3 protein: ASSGQGIDYGYT

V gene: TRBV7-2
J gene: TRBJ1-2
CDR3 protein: ASSLQKAASYGYT

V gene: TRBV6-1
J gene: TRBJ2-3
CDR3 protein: ASHLIVAGTDTQY

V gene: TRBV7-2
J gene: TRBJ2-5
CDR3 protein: ASSLNAGQETQY

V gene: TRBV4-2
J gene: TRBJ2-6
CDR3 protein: ASSQALYSGANVLT

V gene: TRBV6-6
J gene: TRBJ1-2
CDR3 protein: ASSYLRRGGYT

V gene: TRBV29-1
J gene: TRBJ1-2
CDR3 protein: SAREGYGYT

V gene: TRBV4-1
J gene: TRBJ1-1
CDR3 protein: ASSQDWTVNTEAF

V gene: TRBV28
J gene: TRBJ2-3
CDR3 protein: VSLAGGTDTQY

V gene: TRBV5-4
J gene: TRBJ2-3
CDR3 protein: ASGITGSTDTQY

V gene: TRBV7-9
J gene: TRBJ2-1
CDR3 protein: ASSQMDRSPQF

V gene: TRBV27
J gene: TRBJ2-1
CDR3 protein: ASSLRQLDEQF

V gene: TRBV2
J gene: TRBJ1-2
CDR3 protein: ASRAAGGDYGYT

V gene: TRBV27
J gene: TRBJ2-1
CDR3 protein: ASRTGTNSYNEQF

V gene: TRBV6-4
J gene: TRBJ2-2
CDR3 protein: ASSDTSGGASGELF

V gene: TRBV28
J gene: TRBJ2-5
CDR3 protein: ASVPTGYRGETQY

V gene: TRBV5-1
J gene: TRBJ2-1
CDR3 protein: ASSFNDEQF

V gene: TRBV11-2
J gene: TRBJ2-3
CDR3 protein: ASQQGRGDTQY

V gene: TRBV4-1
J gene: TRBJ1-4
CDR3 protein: ASSQVGQATNEKLF

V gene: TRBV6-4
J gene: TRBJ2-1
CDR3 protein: ASSAKLAGGGANEQF

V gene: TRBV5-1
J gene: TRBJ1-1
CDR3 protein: ASSLARGGYTEAF

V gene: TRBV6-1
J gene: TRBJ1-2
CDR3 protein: ASSERGPGT

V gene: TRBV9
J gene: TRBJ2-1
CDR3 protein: ASKRQGNNEQF

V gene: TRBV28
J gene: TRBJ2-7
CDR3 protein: ASSLRGPTYEQY

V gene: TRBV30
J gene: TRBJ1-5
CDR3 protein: AWSTTGGQPQH

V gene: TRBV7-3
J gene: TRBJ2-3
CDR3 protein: ASSPTSGGVDTQY

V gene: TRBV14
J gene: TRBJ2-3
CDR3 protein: ASSQRITDTQY

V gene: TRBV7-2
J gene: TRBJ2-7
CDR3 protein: ASSLVWGVGREQY

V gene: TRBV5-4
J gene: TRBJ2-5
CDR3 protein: ASSEGTGSGETQY

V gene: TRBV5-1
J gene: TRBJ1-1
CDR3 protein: ASSSGTARYTEAF

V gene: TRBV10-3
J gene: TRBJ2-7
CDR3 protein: AISGAGGSDEQY

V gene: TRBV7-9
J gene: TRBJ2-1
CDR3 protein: ASSLHVGGNEQF

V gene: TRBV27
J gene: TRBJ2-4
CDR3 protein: ASRNGQQGREAKNIQY

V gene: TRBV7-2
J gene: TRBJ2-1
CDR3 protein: ASSQKFGLGGYNEQF

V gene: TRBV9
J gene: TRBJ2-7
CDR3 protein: ASSPSGGLAVYEQY

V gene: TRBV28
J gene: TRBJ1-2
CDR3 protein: ASTDPGGRGNYGYT